The 21 T cell receptor beta chains presented below share a single source sample, sequenced in a study of blood T cell repertoires in COVID-19. Sequencing was performed with immunoSEQ multiplex PCR; in TCRdb, only in-frame clones are kept and a portion is missing. The table lists 50,000 to 70,000 clones, about 75% of them singletons. Sequenced input: peripheral blood. These receptors originate from a man aged 45-65 years with active or convalescent COVID-19.

The chain combines TRBV10-1 with TRBJ2-1, with 9 bases identical to TRBD1. Trimming took 4 bases from V and 4 from J; bases not matched to a gene: 8. The CDR3 is 16 amino acids. Germline values: CDR1 WNHNN, CDR2 SYGVQD (reference sequence). CDR3: CASSGGRDRDYNEQFF. CDR3 DNA: TGCGCCAGCAGTGGGGGTAGGGACAGGGATTACAATGAGCAGTTCTTC.

The rearrangement joins TRBV6-2 or TRBV6-3 to TRBJ2-3; TRBD1 aligns across 8 bases. The length of the CDR3 is 17 residues. V shed 0 bases and J 2 bases; nucleotides not matched to a gene: 7. Per germline, CDR1 MNHEY and CDR2 SVGEGT. The CDR3 region has the DNA TGTGCCAGCAGTTACTCGGGCCAGGGGGCATTCACAGATACGCAGTATTTT. Its translation is CASSYSGQGAFTDTQYF.

This chain links TRBV7-2 with TRBJ1-6; D is unclear. CDR1 is SGHTA and CDR2 is FQGNSA in the germline V gene. Trimming took off 5 bases at V and 9 bases at J, with 17 bases between the two ends. CDR3 length: 15 amino acids. CDR3 protein: CASSPESFEGSPLHF. Here the CDR3 DNA reads TGTGCCAGCAGCCCCGAGAGTTTTGAGGGTTCACCCCTCCACTTT.

The chain links TRBV27 to TRBJ1-5; possible D gene TRBD1, 5 bases. The CDR3 runs to 13 residues. The V end was cut by 5 bases, the J end by 5 bases, with 10 bases between. The germline V gene encodes CDR1 MNHEY and CDR2 SMNVEV (reference sequence). CDR3 loop: CASSRGSDQPQHF. CDR3 in DNA: TGTGCCAGCAGTCGGGGGTCCGATCAGCCCCAGCATTTT.

The V and J genes are TRBV10-2 and TRBJ2-3; 10 nucleotides match TRBD2. This CDR3 contains 17 residues. With V trimmed by 0 bases and J by 4 bases, 7 bases remained unmatched. Germline V gene lookup returns CDR1 WSHSY and CDR2 SAAADI. CDR3: CASSESKLAGLPDTQYF. The CDR3 DNA reads TGCGCCAGCAGTGAGTCCAAACTAGCGGGGTTACCAGATACGCAGTATTTT.

The chain carries TRBV19 and TRBJ1-5, with a tentative D call TRBD1 (6 bases). The germline gives CDR1 LNHDA, CDR2 SQIVND (reference sequence). The CDR3 is made up of 13 amino acids. V shed 5 bases and J shed 9 bases, with 14 bases lying between them. CDR3 sequence reads: CASSGGGVLPQHF. The DNA of the CDR3 is TGTGCCAGTAGTGGGGGGGGCGTTTTGCCCCAGCATTTT.

Only a few counts were recorded for this clone. Other nucleotide sequences from this sample produce the same CDR3. This chain uses TRBV27 with TRBJ1-2; 7 bases align to TRBD1. The CDR3 covers 13 residues. CDR1 and CDR2 from the germline V gene are MNHEY and SMNVEV (reference sequence). The junction had 2 bases not matched to a gene; V was cut back by 3 bases and J by 4 bases. In nucleotides, the CDR3 is TGTGCCAGCAGTTTGAAGGGGGCCTATGGCTACACCTTC. Translated, it gives CASSLKGAYGYTF.

V is TRBV2 and J is TRBJ2-1, with 10 bases that match TRBD2. CDR1 and CDR2 (germline): SNHLY, FYNNEI. The junction had 17 bases not matched to a gene; V was cut back by 0 bases and J by 3 bases. The CDR3 covers 21 residues. The CDR3 DNA follows: TGTGCCAGCAGTGAAGCGCCAGATGGGACTAGCGCGGTCACCTACTACAATGAGCAGTTCTTC. It encodes CASSEAPDGTSAVTYYNEQFF.

This sequence joins TRBV27 and TRBJ1-1; maybe TRBD1 (6 bases). The germline V gene has CDR1 MNHEY and CDR2 SMNVEV (reference sequence). The V end lost 3 bases, the J end lost 4 bases, and 24 bases lay between the germline ends. The CDR3 is 18 residues long. The CDR3 nucleotides are TGTGCCAGCAGTTTTCGGGAGGGGGGTGGAGCGAGAAGCACTGAAGCTTTCTTT. Its protein is CASSFREGGGARSTEAFF.

The chain links TRBV7-2 to TRBJ2-5, with 8 bases aligning to TRBD2. The V segment lost 5 bases and the J segment 3 bases; nucleotides outside the gene matches: 5. The CDR3 is 14 residues long. Germline CDR1 SGHTA, CDR2 FQGNSA. The CDR3 DNA follows: TGTGCCAGCAGCCTCGGTAGCGGGAAAGAGACCCAGTACTTC. Residues: CASSLGSGKETQYF.

This sequence joins TRBV7-6 and TRBJ2-7; D may be TRBD1 (6 bases). Trimming left V 0 bases short and J 3 bases short, with 9 bases between. The CDR3 totals 14 residues. Germline V CDR1 and CDR2: SGHVS, FNYEAQ. The CDR3 is CASSLAGGNYEQYF. Here the CDR3 DNA reads TGTGCCAGCAGCTTAGCAGGGGGTAACTACGAGCAGTACTTC.

This clone qualifies as medium-sized (0.01 to 0.1%). The genes are TRBV10-3 and TRBJ1-5, with 7 bases identical to TRBD1. The CDR3 spans 14 residues. CDR1 and CDR2 from the germline V gene are ENHRY and SYGVKD. Trimming at V came to 6 bases and at J to 3 bases, leaving 5 bases not matched to a gene. In DNA, the CDR3 is TGTGCCATCAGCACAGGGGATCTCAATCAGCCCCAGCATTTT. Translated: CAISTGDLNQPQHF.

The rearrangement joins TRBV27 to TRBJ2-1, with D possibly TRBD2 on 6 matching bases. Deletions cut 3 bases from V and 7 bases from J, with 13 bases between. Germline-derived CDR1 and CDR2 are MNHEY and SMNVEV (reference sequence). The CDR3 is 14 residues long. This chain's CDR3 is CASSFRAGLNEQFF. In DNA form, the CDR3 reads TGTGCCAGCAGTTTTCGAGCGGGTTTAAATGAGCAGTTCTTC.

This chain joins TRBV12-3 or TRBV12-4 and TRBJ1-1; D is possibly TRBD1 (6 bases). Trimming left V 5 bases short and J 5 bases short, with 12 bases between. The CDR3 sequence is 13 residues long. CDR3 in DNA: TGTGCCAGCAGTACCGCGGACAGAACTGAAGCTTTCTTT. The encoded protein is CASSTADRTEAFF.

The chain joins TRBV9 to TRBJ2-5; D remains ambiguous. The CDR3 loop spans 14 amino acids. With 0 bases removed from V and 5 bases from J, the gap between germline ends came to 11 bases. CDR1 and CDR2 from the germline V gene are SGDLS and YYNGEE. CDR3 amino acids: CASSVGSVGETQYF. DNA of the CDR3: TGTGCCAGCAGCGTAGGAAGCGTTGGGGAGACCCAGTACTTC.

The chain combines TRBV19 with TRBJ2-1, with 11 nucleotides matching TRBD2. The CDR3 covers 14 residues. V gave up 9 bases and J gave up 15 bases; unmatched junction bases: 16. Germline lookup yields CDR1 LNHDA and CDR2 SQIVND (reference sequence). CDR3: CARKGTSGLGGWFF. In nucleotides, the CDR3 is TGTGCCAGAAAGGGGACTAGCGGCCTCGGGGGGTGGTTCTTC.

The V and J genes are TRBV7-2 and TRBJ1-5, with D possibly TRBD1 on 6 matching bases. Per germline, CDR1 SGHTA and CDR2 FQGNSA. V lost 5 bases and J 2 bases, leaving 16 bases between the germline ends. CDR3 length: 16 amino acids. This CDR3 reads CASSPTGIRGNQPQHF. The DNA of the CDR3 is TGTGCCAGCAGCCCAACAGGGATCAGGGGCAATCAGCCCCAGCATTTT. Full variable domain (outside the CDR3, taken from reference TRBV7-2 and TRBJ1-5): GAGVSQSPSNKVTEKGKDVELRCDPISGHTALYWYRQSLGQGLEFLIYFQGNSAPDKSGLPSDRFSAERTGGSVSTLTIQRTQQEDSAVYLCASSPTGIRGNQPQHFGDGTRLSIL.

Comments on this clone: A read error may account for a junction end that differs from germline. The chain combines TRBV7-7 with TRBJ2-3; no firm D call. Germline assignment: CDR1 SSHAT and CDR2 FNYEAQ (reference sequence). The CDR3 is 16 amino acids. CDR3 DNA: TGTGCTAGCAGGTACCTCATGAGAAAGTATACAGATACGCAGTATTTT. The encoded protein is CASRYLMRKYTDTQYF.

J is TRBJ1-2 and V is TRBV12-3 or TRBV12-4; 7 bases align to TRBD1. This CDR3 is built from 13 residues. After removal of 6 bases from V and 7 bases from J, the junction contained 8 bases not matched to a gene. The chain's CDR3 is CASSRPGTVGYTF. Written as DNA, the CDR3 is TGTGCCAGCAGCCGACCCGGGACAGTTGGCTACACCTTC.

The chain recombines TRBV19 with TRBJ2-7, with D tentatively TRBD1 (5 bases). Per germline, CDR1 LNHDA and CDR2 SQIVND (reference sequence). The V and J ends lost 8 bases and 4 bases respectively, with 15 bases between them. This CDR3 is 13 amino acids long. The CDR3 loop reads CASSVQDGYEQYF. As DNA, the CDR3 is TGTGCCAGTTCGGTACAGGATGGGTACGAGCAGTACTTC.

V and J are TRBV13 and TRBJ2-3, with 7 bases lining up with TRBD2. This CDR3 has 13 amino acids. Germline V CDR1 and CDR2: PRHDT, FYEKMQ (reference sequence). V lost 7 bases and J lost 6; bases outside the gene matches: 7. CDR3 residues: CASKDLAGDTQYF. The CDR3 DNA sequence: TGTGCCAGCAAGGATTTAGCGGGTGATACGCAGTATTTT. The full variable domain, rest sourced from reference TRBV13 and TRBJ2-3, is AAGVIQSPRHLIKEKRETATLKCYPIPRHDTVYWYQQGPGQDPQFLISFYEKMQSDKGSIPDRFSAQQFSDYHSELNMSSLELGDSALYFCASKDLAGDTQYFGPGTRLTVL.